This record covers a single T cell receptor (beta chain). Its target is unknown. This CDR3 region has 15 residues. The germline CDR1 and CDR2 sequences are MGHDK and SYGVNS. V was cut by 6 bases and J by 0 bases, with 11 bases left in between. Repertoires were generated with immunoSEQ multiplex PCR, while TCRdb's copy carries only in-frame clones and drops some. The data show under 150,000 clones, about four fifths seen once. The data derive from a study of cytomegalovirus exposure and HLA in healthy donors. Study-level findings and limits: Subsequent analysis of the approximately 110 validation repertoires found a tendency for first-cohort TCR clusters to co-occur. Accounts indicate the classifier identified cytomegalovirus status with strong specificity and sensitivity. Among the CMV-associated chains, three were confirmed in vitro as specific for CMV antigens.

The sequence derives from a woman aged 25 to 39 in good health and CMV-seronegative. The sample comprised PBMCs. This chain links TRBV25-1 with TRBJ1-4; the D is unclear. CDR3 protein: CASSQIATTNEKLFF. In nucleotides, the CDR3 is TGTGCCAGCAGCCAGATAGCTACAACTAATGAAAAACTGTTTTTT.